What follows are 30 T cell receptor beta chains derived from one specimen sequenced in a study of cytomegalovirus exposure and HLA in healthy donors. This PCR relied on a set of 60 Vbeta primers and 13 Jbeta primers. The repertoire was sequenced with immunoSEQ multiplex PCR; TCRdb's copy has only in-frame clones and lacks some. The table includes some 96,000 clones, 64% detected once. The sample consisted of PBMCs. These receptors all come from a man aged 55 to 70 in good health and CMV-seronegative.

The chain links TRBV27 to TRBJ1-4, with D possibly being TRBD1 (6 bases). Germline V gene sequence: CDR1 MNHEY, CDR2 SMNVEV (reference sequence). This CDR3 spans 20 amino acids. The V gene lost 5 bases and the J gene lost 2 bases, with 27 bases spanning the gap. In DNA form, the CDR3 reads TGTGCCAGCAGTCTGAGAGGACAGTGGTATAAAGCCCCGACTAATGAAAAACTGTTTTTT. Its translation is CASSLRGQWYKAPTNEKLFF.

The chain carries TRBV27 and TRBJ2-1; 7 positions agree with TRBD2. Germline CDR1 reads MNHEY; CDR2 reads SMNVEV (reference sequence). The CDR3 extends over 14 amino acids. V trimming: 6 bases; J trimming: 2 bases; junction bases outside the gene matches: 4. In DNA, the CDR3 is TGTGCCAGCAGGGGAGGGAATACCTACAATGAGCAGTTCTTC. Its translation is CASRGGNTYNEQFF.

The J gene is TRBJ2-3, the V gene TRBV9, with a tentative D call TRBD2 (7 bases). The CDR3 length is 17 residues. The ends were cut back, 0 bases at V and 1 base at J, with 15 bases in the middle. Germline CDR1 is SGDLS and CDR2 is YYNGEE. The CDR3 nucleotides are TGTGCCAGCAGCGTAGAGGGGGGGGCACTACGCACAGATACGCAGTATTTT. Protein sequence: CASSVEGGALRTDTQYF.

Only a few counts were recorded for this clone. The rearrangement links TRBV7-9 to TRBJ1-2; tentative D call: TRBD1 (6 bases). The germline V and J ends were trimmed by 1 base and 4 bases, with 10 bases remaining between them. The CDR3 is made up of 14 amino acids. The germline V gene encodes CDR1 SEHNR and CDR2 FQNEAQ (reference sequence). The CDR3 is CASSLVTGSYGYTF. The CDR3 DNA sequence: TGTGCCAGCAGCTTAGTAACAGGGAGCTATGGCTACACCTTC.

The V gene is TRBV9, the J gene TRBJ2-7; D is uncertain. Germline CDR1 SGDLS, CDR2 YYNGEE. The length of the CDR3 is 14 residues. Trimming shortened V by 0 bases and J by 6 bases, and 13 bases separated the two germline ends. CDR3 nucleotide sequence: TGTGCCAGCAGCGTAGACTCTAGTTCGGGCGAGCAGTACTTC. Translation gives CASSVDSSSGEQYF.

In regard to this clone: This specimen includes other DNA sequences encoding the same CDR3. The chain employs TRBV5-1 and TRBJ1-6; D remains unclear. Trimming removed 0 bases at V and 7 bases at J, with 11 bases between. This CDR3 region has 15 residues. The germline V gene has CDR1 SGHRS and CDR2 YFSETQ. CDR3 sequence (DNA): TGCGCCAGCAGCTTGGAGGGAGATACAAATTCACCCCTCCACTTT. Amino acids: CASSLEGDTNSPLHF.

The CDR3 sequence: CASSLDQTRPGLNTGELFF. The CDR3 DNA reads as TGTGCCAGCTCATTAGATCAAACAAGACCGGGACTGAACACCGGGGAGCTGTTTTTT. The J gene is TRBJ2-2, the V gene TRBV18, with D perhaps matching TRBD2 (6 bases). The germline CDR1 and CDR2 sequences are KGHSH and LQKENI. This CDR3 spans 19 amino acids. Trimming removed 5 bases from V and 1 base from J, with 23 bases in between.

The rearrangement links TRBV11-2 to TRBJ2-7, with 13 positions matching TRBD2. Germline CDR1 SGHAT, CDR2 FQNNGV. After removal of 2 bases from V and 3 bases from J, the junction contained 7 bases not matched to a gene. The CDR3 loop spans 17 amino acids. The CDR3 reads CASSLTSGTSGVYEQYF. The CDR3, as DNA: TGTGCCAGCAGCTTAACCTCCGGGACTAGCGGGGTCTACGAGCAGTACTTC.

The rearrangement links TRBV5-5 to TRBJ1-2; the match to TRBD1 covers 8 bases. After removal of 0 bases from V and 5 bases from J, the junction contained 6 bases not matched to a gene. The CDR3 is 15 amino acids. Germline V gene sequence: CDR1 SGHKS, CDR2 YYEKEE (reference sequence). CDR3 amino acids: CASSLEGQGGYGYTF. In DNA, the CDR3 is TGTGCCAGCAGCTTGGAAGGACAGGGAGGTTATGGCTACACCTTC.

The chain joins TRBV7-9 to TRBJ2-1, with 7 bases identical to TRBD2. V shed 5 bases, J shed 7 bases, and the junction held 8 bases outside the gene matches. The CDR3 loop spans 14 amino acids. Looked up from germline, CDR1 is SEHNR and CDR2 is FQNEAQ (reference sequence). The CDR3 is CASSQVGTTNEQFF. CDR3 nucleotide sequence: TGTGCCAGCAGCCAAGTCGGGACTACTAATGAGCAGTTCTTC.

A few counts support this clone. V is TRBV6-6 and J is TRBJ2-1, with D perhaps matching TRBD1 (6 bases). The V gene's germline CDR1 is MNHNY and CDR2 SVGAGI (reference sequence). The CDR3 has 13 amino acids. With 7 bases removed from V and 7 bases from J, the gap between germline ends came to 14 bases. The CDR3 DNA is TGTGCCAGCAAGGACAGCGGCAGGAATGAGCAGTTCTTC. It codes for CASKDSGRNEQFF.

This clone appeared a few times. The rearrangement joins TRBV14 to TRBJ2-2; D might be TRBD2 (6 bases). CDR3 size: 17 residues. V dropped 1 base and J dropped 6 bases, with 18 bases sitting between them. Germline CDR1 and CDR2: SGHDN and FVKESK. CDR3 amino acids: CASSQVRVWGLSGELFF. The DNA of the CDR3 is TGTGCCAGCAGCCAAGTCAGGGTTTGGGGACTTTCCGGGGAGCTGTTTTTT.

The chain carries TRBV29-1 and TRBJ2-1; 12 bases fit TRBD1. V lost 5 bases, J lost 8 bases, and 7 bases stayed unmatched. Looked up from germline, CDR1 is SQVTM and CDR2 is ANQGSEA. The CDR3 is 14 residues long. The CDR3 DNA is TGCAGCGTTCAGGGGACAGGGGGCGCGGATGAGCAGTTCTTC. This gives the protein CSVQGTGGADEQFF.

The chain is built from TRBV10-3 and TRBJ1-3, with TRBD1 matching over 7 bases. The germline V gene has CDR1 ENHRY and CDR2 SYGVKD. The V and J ends lost 9 bases and 0 bases, in that order; junction bases with no gene match: 5. This CDR3 has 14 residues. The CDR3 spells CAIRQGLSGNTIYF. The CDR3 DNA reads as TGTGCCATTAGACAGGGCCTCTCTGGAAACACCATATATTTT.

The rearrangement joins TRBV28 to TRBJ1-2, with a possible D match to TRBD1 (5 bases). Germline V lookup: CDR1 MDHEN, CDR2 SYDVKM. The germline V and J ends were trimmed by 2 bases and 4 bases, with 8 bases remaining between them. This CDR3 region has 13 residues. CDR3 loop: CASSLGALYGYTF. For the CDR3, the DNA is TGTGCCAGCAGTTTAGGGGCCCTCTATGGCTACACCTTC.

The genes are TRBV28 and TRBJ2-2; maybe TRBD2 (6 bases). The CDR3 is made up of 16 amino acids. Germline V lookup: CDR1 MDHEN, CDR2 SYDVKM. V was pared by 6 bases and J by 1 base, with 15 bases between. The CDR3 protein is CASSRPRRGNTGELFF. The CDR3 DNA reads TGTGCCAGCAGCCGACCGAGGAGGGGGAACACCGGGGAGCTGTTTTTT.

This clone was counted between two and nine times. The chain couples TRBV27 to TRBJ2-1; no clear D gene. The CDR3 totals 15 residues. Trimming pared 1 base from V and 4 bases from J, leaving 11 bases between. Germline V lookup: CDR1 MNHEY, CDR2 SMNVEV (reference sequence). The CDR3 sequence is CASSLFIPFYNEQFF. The CDR3 DNA is TGTGCCAGCAGTTTATTTATCCCCTTTTACAATGAGCAGTTCTTC.

This chain uses TRBV15 with TRBJ2-7; 9 bases map to TRBD1. The length of the CDR3 is 15 residues. The V segment lost 0 bases and the J segment 7 bases; nucleotides outside the gene matches: 7. CDR1 and CDR2 from the germline V gene are LNHNV and YYDKDF (reference sequence). CDR3 bases: TGTGCCACCAGCAGAGACCGGGACAGGGCGCGGGAGCAGTACTTC. It encodes CATSRDRDRAREQYF.

The V gene is TRBV5-1, the J gene TRBJ1-1; 10 bases are shared with TRBD1. After removal of 3 bases from V and 1 base from J, the junction contained 3 bases not matched to a gene. CDR1 is SGHRS, CDR2 YFSETQ, per germline. CDR3 length: 15 residues. The CDR3 region has the DNA TGCGCCAGCAGCTACGGACAGGGGGAGAACACTGAAGCTTTCTTT. Its translation is CASSYGQGENTEAFF.

The rearrangement links TRBV20-1 to TRBJ1-1, with no clear D. Trimming removed 6 bases from V and 2 bases from J, with 7 bases in between. CDR1 DFQATT and CDR2 SNEGSKA come from the germline V gene (reference sequence). This CDR3 spans 11 amino acids. CDR3 nucleotide sequence: TGCAGTGCAAGACAAAACACTGAAGCTTTCTTT. Residues: CSARQNTEAFF.

This clone has more than one count but fewer than ten. The V and J genes are TRBV5-4 and TRBJ1-1, with 8 bases identical to TRBD1. V lost 1 base and J lost 4; bases outside the gene matches: 6. Germline V gene data show CDR1 as SGHNT and CDR2 as YYREEE (reference sequence). The CDR3 loop spans 15 amino acids. CDR3 in DNA: TGTGCCAGCAGCTTGCCGGGGACAGGTGGCACTGAAGCTTTCTTT. Translated, it gives CASSLPGTGGTEAFF.

This chain uses TRBV28 with TRBJ1-1; 9 bases agree with TRBD1. Germline V gene lookup returns CDR1 MDHEN and CDR2 SYDVKM. The CDR3 has 19 residues. V dropped 7 bases and J dropped 4; count of bases not matched to a gene: 22. In DNA, the CDR3 is TGTGCCAGCACCTTTGGCCGACCGGGACAGGGCCCCCGAAGCACTGAAGCTTTCTTT. Its translation is CASTFGRPGQGPRSTEAFF.

The DNA of the CDR3 is TGTGCCAGCAGCGTCGTTCCCCTATTCTACGAGCAGTACTTC. This encodes CASSVVPLFYEQYF. This chain connects TRBV9 to TRBJ2-5; D is ambiguous. TRBJ2-7 matches the DNA end more closely, so the J call is doubtful. Germline CDR1 reads SGDLS; CDR2 reads YYNGEE. This CDR3 is 14 amino acids long.

The chain is built from TRBV11-3 and TRBJ2-3; 10 bases are a match to TRBD2. Germline CDR1 reads SGHNT; CDR2 reads YENEEA. With 4 bases clipped from V and 4 bases from J, the junction kept 8 bases outside the gene matches. The CDR3 loop spans 16 amino acids. CDR3 nucleotide sequence: TGTGCCAGCAGCTCCCAGCGGGAGGGCCCCGCAGATACGCAGTATTTT. This codes for CASSSQREGPADTQYF. Full variable domain (rest looked up from reference TRBV11-3 and TRBJ2-3): EAGVVQSPRYKIIEKKQPVAFWCNPISGHNTLYWYLQNLGQGPELLIRYENEEAVDDSQLPKDRFSAERLKGVDSTLKIQPAELGDSAVYLCASSSQREGPADTQYFGPGTRLTVL.

V is TRBV10-2 and J is TRBJ2-2, with D tentatively TRBD2 (7 bases). The CDR3 runs to 15 residues. Germline V gene sequence: CDR1 WSHSY, CDR2 SAAADI. Between the trimmed V and J ends, which lost 8 bases and 1 base, there was a span of 14 bases. The CDR3 is CASRGLAVNTGELFF. CDR3 coding DNA: TGCGCCAGCCGGGGGCTAGCGGTGAACACCGGGGAGCTGTTTTTT.

This clone has a handful of counts. The CDR3 sequence is CASTGGLHTDTQYF. The CDR3 nucleotides are TGTGCCAGCACTGGCGGACTACACACAGATACGCAGTATTTT. This chain connects TRBV2 to TRBJ2-3; D is possibly TRBD2 (6 bases). Germline-derived CDR1 and CDR2 are SNHLY and FYNNEI. The CDR3 length is 14 residues. The V end lost 7 bases, the J end lost 2 bases, and 13 bases lay between the germline ends.

CDR3 in DNA: TGTGCCTGGAGTGTTCTAGGCAATCAGCCCCAGCATTTT. This codes for CAWSVLGNQPQHF. The chain combines TRBV30 with TRBJ1-5; D not certain. CDR1 GTSNPN and CDR2 SVGIG come from the germline V gene (reference sequence). Trimming removed 0 bases at V and 2 bases at J, with 5 bases between. The CDR3 contains 13 residues.

This chain uses TRBV5-8 with TRBJ2-1, with 11 bases lining up with TRBD1. The CDR3 is 15 amino acids. Germline-derived CDR1 and CDR2 are SGHTS and YDEGEE. V lost 2 bases, J lost 6 bases, and 4 bases stayed unmatched. The CDR3: CASSLGQGARNEQFF. The CDR3 DNA follows: TGTGCCAGCAGCTTAGGACAGGGGGCCCGCAATGAGCAGTTCTTC.

This chain connects TRBV11-3 to TRBJ2-2, with D maybe TRBD2 (6 bases). There are 17 residues in the CDR3. Trimming removed 5 bases from V and 7 bases from J, with 23 bases in between. CDR1 and CDR2 (germline): SGHNT, YENEEA. CDR3 protein: CASSRRGLGLAVGELFF. CDR3 nucleotide sequence: TGTGCCAGCAGCCGACGGGGTCTAGGCTTAGCGGTCGGGGAGCTGTTTTTT. Supplemented by reference TRBV11-3 and TRBJ2-2, the full variable domain reads EAGVVQSPRYKIIEKKQPVAFWCNPISGHNTLYWYLQNLGQGPELLIRYENEEAVDDSQLPKDRFSAERLKGVDSTLKIQPAELGDSAVYLCASSRRGLGLAVGELFFGEGSRLTVL.

The V and J genes are TRBV10-3 and TRBJ2-2; 8 bases are a match to TRBD1. CDR3 length: 14 residues. J was trimmed by 3 bases and V by 4 bases; bases with no gene match: 1. From germline, CDR1 is ENHRY and CDR2 SYGVKD. This CDR3 is CAISGGQDTGELFF. CDR3 DNA: TGTGCCATCAGTGGGGGACAGGACACCGGGGAGCTGTTTTTT.